Below are 30 T cell receptor beta chains sequenced from a single sample in a study of blood T cells in healthy people across ages. Alongside a J-beta primer mix, a sample-barcoded 5' primer served in a second PCR lasting about 7 to 12 cycles. TCRdb reprocessed the 5' RACE reads with MiXCR, giving one entry per CDR3 protein. The sample includes over a million distinct CDR3 sequences, 35% to 45% of them seen just once. Sample: blood. These TCRs come from a woman aged 18-29 years in good health.

V is TRBV20-1 and J is TRBJ1-2; weak D call: TRBD1 (6 bases). The V and J ends lost 8 bases and 6 bases respectively, with 16 bases between them. The CDR3 sequence is 12 residues long. Germline CDR1 DFQATT, CDR2 SNEGSKA (reference sequence). The CDR3 loop is CSLDPGVNGYTF. CDR3 in DNA: TGCAGTTTAGACCCAGGGGTAAATGGCTACACCTTC.

This clonotype was seen only a few times. The V gene is TRBV20-1, the J gene TRBJ1-2; D unclear. V was shortened by 1 base and J by 1 base, with 10 bases between the two germline ends. This CDR3 has 14 residues. In germline, CDR1 is DFQATT, CDR2 SNEGSKA (reference sequence). The CDR3 bases are TGCAGTGCTAGAGTTCGTGAGGATAACTATGGCTACACCTTC. It is translated as CSARVREDNYGYTF.

The V call is TRBV20-1, the J call TRBJ1-6, with 8 bases fitting TRBD1. This CDR3 is built from 14 residues. Trimming cost V 6 bases and J 6 bases; bases outside gene matches: 7. Germline CDR1 and CDR2: DFQATT and SNEGSKA (reference sequence). CDR3 in DNA: TGCAGTGCCGACAGGGGTGGTTTTAATTCACCCCTCCACTTT. Translating it yields CSADRGGFNSPLHF.

This rearrangement joins TRBV12-3 or TRBV12-4 to TRBJ1-5; tentatively, D is TRBD1 (5 bases). The V end was cut by 8 bases, the J end by 5 bases, with 10 bases between. The CDR3 extends over 12 amino acids. In DNA, the CDR3 is TGTGCCAGCGGGGACCCTTATCAGCCCCAGCATTTT. It is translated as CASGDPYQPQHF.

The chain joins TRBV20-1 to TRBJ2-1; 9 nucleotides agree with TRBD1. The length of the CDR3 is 14 residues. J lost 7 bases, V lost 6 bases, and 10 bases had no gene match. CDR1 is DFQATT and CDR2 is SNEGSKA in the germline V gene (reference sequence). CDR3 sequence: CSAEGGTGPNEQFF. The DNA of the CDR3 is TGCAGTGCCGAGGGGGGGACAGGGCCTAATGAGCAGTTCTTC.

The V and J genes are TRBV20-1 and TRBJ1-6; unclear D gene. The ends were cut back, 1 base at V and 3 bases at J, with 10 bases in the middle. There are 15 residues in the CDR3. Germline CDR1 is DFQATT and CDR2 is SNEGSKA (reference sequence). CDR3 DNA sequence: TGCAGTGCTAGAGGGCCCGTTCGCTATAATTCACCCCTCCACTTT. Translation: CSARGPVRYNSPLHF.

Details on this clonotype: Germline and junction disagree at one end, which may indicate a read error. The chain links TRBV12-3 or TRBV12-4 to TRBJ1-6; a weak D match, TRBD1 (5 bases). CDR3 length: 15 residues. CDR3 DNA sequence: TGTGCCAGCAGTCTGTCGTCAGGGATGGCTTCACCCCCCCACTTT. It yields the protein CASSLSSGMASPPHF.

The chain is built from TRBV7-9 and TRBJ2-7, with 9 bases fitting TRBD2. Losses at the gene ends were 5 bases for V and 7 bases for J; bases not matched to a gene: 9. The CDR3 is made up of 14 amino acids. Per the germline V gene, CDR1 is SEHNR and CDR2 is FQNEAQ (reference sequence). CDR3 protein: CASSPRTSVYEQYF. CDR3 coding DNA: TGTGCCAGCAGCCCCCGGACTAGCGTATATGAGCAGTACTTC.

The chain has TRBV12-3 or TRBV12-4 and TRBJ1-2; a weak D match, TRBD1 (5 bases). CDR3 length: 14 residues. V was shortened by 0 bases and J by 4 bases, with 9 bases between the two germline ends. Written as DNA, the CDR3 is TGTGCCAGCAGTTTAGCCTCCGGGGCCTATGGCTACACCTTC. Translation: CASSLASGAYGYTF.

The V and J genes are TRBV6-1 and TRBJ2-7; perhaps TRBD1 as D (5 bases). With the DNA end fitting TRBJ2-5 better, the J assignment may be wrong. Germline values: CDR1 MNHNS, CDR2 SASEGT. There are 13 residues in the CDR3. This CDR3 reads CASGLDNEETQYF. In nucleotides, the CDR3 is TGTGCCAGCGGGCTGGACAACGAAGAGACCCAGTACTTC.

This clonotype occurred a few times. The chain couples TRBV29-1 to TRBJ2-1; 7 positions agree with TRBD1. V lost 3 bases to trimming and J lost 7 bases; unmatched junction nucleotides: 12. Germline V CDR1 and CDR2: SQVTM, ANQGSEA. The length of the CDR3 is 15 residues. CDR3 sequence (DNA): TGCAGCGTTGATAATCGACAGGGCGAGTATAATGAGCAGTTCTTC. Encoded protein: CSVDNRQGEYNEQFF.

The CDR3 DNA sequence: TGCGCCAGCAGCTTGGTTCAGGGCCAAGAGACCCAGTTCTTC. Translation: CASSLVQGQETQFF. This chain links TRBV5-1 with TRBJ2-5; tentative D call: TRBD1 (5 bases). The DNA end favors TRBJ2-1, so the J call may be wrong. This CDR3 region has 14 residues. CDR1 SGHRS and CDR2 YFSETQ come from the germline V gene.

The CDR3 here is CASKGPGHPYEQYF. As DNA, the CDR3 is TGTGCCAGCAAGGGCCCGGGACACCCCTACGAGCAGTACTTC. This sequence joins TRBV28 and TRBJ2-7; TRBD1 is a possible D gene (6 bases). The CDR3 has 14 amino acids. Germline CDR1 MDHEN, CDR2 SYDVKM. Trimming cost V 7 bases and J 2 bases, with 15 bases left between them.

There are a few counts of this clonotype. V and J are TRBV28 and TRBJ2-7; weak D call: TRBD1 (5 bases). Germline lookup yields CDR1 MDHEN and CDR2 SYDVKM. The V and J ends lost 5 bases and 4 bases respectively, with 12 bases between them. The CDR3 sequence is 13 residues long. The DNA for the CDR3 is TGTGCCAGCAGTCCGACAGTACCATACGAGCAGTACTTC. It is translated as CASSPTVPYEQYF.

The chain carries TRBV7-9 and TRBJ2-1, with unresolved D. Trimming pared 5 bases from V and 2 bases from J, leaving 13 bases between. Germline V gene lookup returns CDR1 SEHNR and CDR2 FQNEAQ (reference sequence). CDR3 length: 15 residues. DNA of the CDR3: TGTGCCAGCAGCCTCCCGGGTGGCCCCTACAATGAGCAGTTCTTC. Translating gives CASSLPGGPYNEQFF.

A few counts support this clonotype. V usage is TRBV18 and J usage is TRBJ2-1; possibly TRBD2 for D (6 bases). V was shortened by 3 bases and J by 8 bases, with 11 bases between the two germline ends. The CDR3 spans 13 residues. The V gene's germline CDR1 is KGHSH and CDR2 LQKENI. The CDR3 region has the DNA TGTGCCAGCTCACCCCCGACTAGGGATGAGCAGTTCTTC. It encodes CASSPPTRDEQFF.

This chain uses TRBV7-2 with TRBJ1-5; no clear D. Germline loops: CDR1 SGHTA, CDR2 FQGNSA. Trimming shortened V by 9 bases and J by 2 bases, and 11 bases separated the two germline ends. The CDR3 has 13 amino acids. As DNA, the CDR3 is TGTGCCAGTGGTGAAAACCGCAATCAGCCCCAGCATTTT. Translation gives CASGENRNQPQHF.

The chain has TRBV29-1 and TRBJ2-4; D gene unclear. The CDR3 covers 12 residues. Germline CDR1 and CDR2: SQVTM and ANQGSEA. V shed 7 bases and J shed 4 bases, with 11 bases lying between them. CDR3 sequence: CSGQDGKNIQYF. The CDR3 DNA reads as TGCAGCGGGCAGGACGGAAAAAACATTCAGTACTTC.

Only a few counts were recorded for this clonotype. The chain combines TRBV15 with TRBJ1-4; TRBD1 is a possible D gene (5 bases). The CDR3 has 14 amino acids. Trimming took 0 bases from V and 8 from J, leaving 10 bases between them. CDR1 and CDR2 from the germline V gene are LNHNV and YYDKDF (reference sequence). The CDR3 region is CATSRDRGEEKLFF. The CDR3 DNA follows: TGTGCCACCAGCAGAGATAGGGGAGAGGAAAAACTGTTTTTT.

This chain links TRBV27 with TRBJ2-6; either TRBD1 or TRBD2 may fit D (5 bases each). CDR3 length: 19 amino acids. Germline lookup yields CDR1 MNHEY and CDR2 SMNVEV (reference sequence). V lost 3 bases to trimming and J lost 0 bases, with 18 bases between them. The CDR3 coding sequence is TGTGCCAGCAGTTTCACTTCCGGGGCCTACGCCTCTGGGGCCAACGTCCTGACTTTC. Translating gives CASSFTSGAYASGANVLTF.

In its sample, this clonotype was seen many times. The V call is TRBV6-2 or TRBV6-3, the J call TRBJ2-1; D remains ambiguous. The germline V gene encodes CDR1 MNHEY and CDR2 SVGEGT. V dropped 6 bases and J dropped 0 bases, with 6 bases sitting between them. The CDR3 has 13 residues. The CDR3, as DNA: TGTGCCAGCAGAAGCGACTCCTACAATGAGCAGTTCTTC. This sequence encodes CASRSDSYNEQFF.

The sample holds one count of this clonotype. This chain links TRBV7-2 with TRBJ1-3; maybe TRBD1 (6 bases). Germline CDR1 is SGHTA and CDR2 is FQGNSA. Trimming stripped 5 bases from V and 0 bases from J, with 17 bases between. CDR3 size: 17 residues. CDR3 residues: CASSPNGTPNSGNTIYF. The CDR3 DNA follows: TGTGCCAGCAGCCCGAACGGGACACCCAACTCTGGAAACACCATATATTTT.

The chain recombines TRBV5-5 with TRBJ2-1; no reliable D call. The CDR3 is 13 amino acids. V shed 0 bases and J shed 9 bases, with 10 bases lying between them. Germline assignment: CDR1 SGHKS and CDR2 YYEKEE (reference sequence). The CDR3 DNA reads TGTGCCAGCAGCTTGGACAATTTACGTGAGCAGTTCTTC. Its protein is CASSLDNLREQFF. Full variable domain (remainder filled in from reference TRBV5-5 and TRBJ2-1): DAGVTQSPTHLIKTRGQQVTLRCSPISGHKSVSWYQQVLGQGPQFIFQYYEKEERGRGNFPDRFSARQFPNYSSELNVNALLLGDSALYLCASSLDNLREQFFGPGTRLTVL.

CDR3 DNA: TGCGCCAGCAGCCAAGATACAGCGGGCCTCTACGAGCAGTACTTC. It yields the protein CASSQDTAGLYEQYF. The genes are TRBV4-3 and TRBJ2-7; perhaps TRBD2 as D (6 bases). Trimming removed 0 bases at V and 3 bases at J, with 12 bases between. This CDR3 region has 15 residues. CDR1 is LGHNA, CDR2 YSLEER, per germline.

CDR3 protein: CASSSKRSSGITDTQYF. The CDR3 bases are TGTGCCAGCAGCTCCAAACGGTCCAGCGGGATCACAGATACGCAGTATTTT. V is TRBV5-4 and J is TRBJ2-3, with TRBD2 matching 7 bases. The germline V gene encodes CDR1 SGHNT and CDR2 YYREEE (reference sequence). J gave up 2 bases and V 3 bases, and 12 bases lay outside the gene matches. The CDR3 runs to 17 residues.

The table lists this clonotype with a few counts. A junction end diverges from the germline sequence, so it may reflect a read error. The CDR3 sequence is CSVEEAKGQYF. The CDR3 region has the DNA TGCAGCGTCGAAGAGGCAAAGGGCCAGTACTTC. V gene TRBV29-1 combines with J gene TRBJ2-7; D gene ambiguous. CDR3 length: 11 amino acids. Germline values: CDR1 SQVTM, CDR2 ANQGSEA.

The rearrangement links TRBV29-1 to TRBJ1-2; 8 bases map to TRBD1. The CDR3 spans 12 residues. With 6 bases clipped from V and 7 bases from J, the junction kept 7 bases outside the gene matches. Germline loops: CDR1 SQVTM, CDR2 ANQGSEA. CDR3 coding DNA: TGCAGCGTCAGGCAGGGGGCAATTGGCTACACCTTC. Translating it yields CSVRQGAIGYTF. Drawing the rest from reference TRBV29-1 and TRBJ1-2, the complete variable domain is SAVISQKPSRDICQRGTSLTIQCQVDSQVTMMFWYRQQPGQSLTLIATANQGSEATYESGFVIDKFPISRPNLTFSTLTVSNMSPEDSSIYLCSVRQGAIGYTFGSGTRLTVV.

V and J are TRBV28 and TRBJ2-5; a weak D match, TRBD2 (5 bases). CDR3 length: 17 residues. The germline gives CDR1 MDHEN, CDR2 SYDVKM. V was shortened by 6 bases and J by 2 bases, with 22 bases between the two germline ends. The CDR3 here is CASSWTPSAGDQETQYF. CDR3 coding DNA: TGTGCCAGCAGCTGGACCCCGTCGGCGGGCGATCAAGAGACCCAGTACTTC.

V usage is TRBV29-1 and J usage is TRBJ2-5, with 8 positions matching TRBD2. The J call is in doubt because the DNA end fits TRBJ2-7 better. Germline V CDR1 and CDR2: SQVTM, ANQGSEA. The length of the CDR3 is 15 residues. The CDR3 is CSVEVGRTSSSEQYF. CDR3 bases: TGCAGCGTTGAAGTCGGGAGGACTAGCTCTTCCGAGCAGTACTTC.

Concerning this clonotype: One end of the junction varies from germline; a read error may be responsible. V is TRBV29-1 and J is TRBJ1-2, with D hard to call. The CDR3 covers 12 residues. Germline CDR1 SQVTM, CDR2 ANQGSEA. CDR3 sequence: CSVREASYSYTF. In nucleotides, the CDR3 is TGCAGCGTTCGCGAGGCTAGCTATAGCTACACCTTC.